A single sample is the source of the 10 T cell receptor beta chains below, sequenced in a study of human T cells and chemical hapten exposure. Noted time point: patch test 1, 2 weeks after DPC sensitization. Sample treatment: therapeutic diphenylcyclopropenone sensitization with weekly scalp DPC. Each CDR3 protein gets one entry after TCRdb re-called the RACE reads with MiXCR. The sample holds 150,000 to 200,000 distinct CDR3 sequences, 14% seen once. Sequenced here: whole blood, sampled in connection with sensitization to the hapten diphenylcyclopropenone (DPC). The receptors come from a woman aged 30 to 39 with alopecia areata. Some clones in this sample may be carry-over from other donors' samples.

In its sample, this clonotype was seen a few times. The rearrangement joins TRBV9 to TRBJ2-1; TRBD1 agrees at 8 bases. The CDR3 runs 15 residues. After removal of 4 bases from V and 2 bases from J, the junction contained 5 bases not matched to a gene. Per germline, CDR1 SGDLS and CDR2 YYNGEE. The CDR3 bases are TGTGCCAGCAGCCAGACAGGGGAAACCTACAATGAGCAGTTCTTC. It translates to CASSQTGETYNEQFF.

The chain has TRBV9 and TRBJ2-2; D not certain. This CDR3 is 13 amino acids long. CDR1 and CDR2 from the germline V gene are SGDLS and YYNGEE. The V gene lost 3 bases and the J gene lost 4 bases, with 7 bases spanning the gap. This CDR3 is CASSAKTTGELFF. CDR3 in DNA: TGTGCCAGCAGCGCCAAGACCACCGGGGAGCTGTTTTTT.

This clonotype was seen more than once but under ten times. This chain links TRBV7-8 with TRBJ2-3, with a possible D match to TRBD2 (7 bases). Germline CDR1 SGHVS, CDR2 FQNEAQ. V lost 3 bases, J lost 6 bases, and 16 bases lay in between. There are 15 residues in the CDR3. CDR3 bases: TGTGCCAGCAGCTTGTCTTTGAGGGGGGGCGATACGCAGTATTTT. As protein: CASSLSLRGGDTQYF.

This clonotype turned up a few times. The chain uses TRBV18 and TRBJ1-6; 7 nucleotides match TRBD1. Germline V gene lookup returns CDR1 KGHSH and CDR2 LQKENI. The CDR3 has 15 residues. The V segment lost 1 base and the J segment 10 bases; nucleotides outside the gene matches: 7. The CDR3 DNA reads as TGTGCCAGCTCACCACAGGGGGCGGAATTATCACCCCTCCACTTT. Translated: CASSPQGAELSPLHF.

This clonotype showed up many times. V is TRBV6-4 and J is TRBJ2-2, with D possibly TRBD2 on 5 matching bases. V lost 8 bases and J 4 bases, leaving 14 bases between the germline ends. Germline V gives CDR1 MRHNA, CDR2 SNTAGT. The CDR3 spans 14 residues. CDR3 DNA sequence: TGTGCCAGCTCCTCCTTGGGGAGCACCGGGGAGCTGTTTTTT. It specifies CASSSLGSTGELFF.

The rearrangement links TRBV4-3 to TRBJ2-1, with 9 bases matching TRBD2. Trimming at V came to 2 bases and at J to 6 bases, leaving 8 bases not matched to a gene. Germline assignment: CDR1 LGHNA and CDR2 YSLEER. The CDR3 is made up of 16 amino acids. The CDR3 loop reads CASSQWLAGRSNEQFF. The CDR3 coding sequence is TGCGCCAGCAGCCAATGGCTAGCGGGAAGATCCAATGAGCAGTTCTTC.

V and J are TRBV5-1 and TRBJ2-3, with TRBD2 matching 10 bases. The junction had 9 bases not matched to a gene; V was cut back by 5 bases and J by 3 bases. Looked up from germline, CDR1 is SGHRS and CDR2 is YFSETQ. This CDR3 is built from 16 residues. The CDR3 is CASRFGLAEQTDTQYF. DNA for the CDR3: TGCGCCAGCAGATTTGGACTAGCGGAGCAGACAGATACGCAGTATTTT. Full variable domain (remainder filled in from reference TRBV5-1 and TRBJ2-3): KAGVTQTPRYLIKTRGQQVTLSCSPISGHRSVSWYQQTPGQGLQFLFEYFSETQRNKGNFPGRFSGRQFSNSRSEMNVSTLELGDSALYLCASRFGLAEQTDTQYFGPGTRLTVL.

The V gene is TRBV27, the J gene TRBJ2-3; D perhaps matches TRBD2 (6 bases). This CDR3 is 14 amino acids long. CDR1 and CDR2 from the germline V gene are MNHEY and SMNVEV (reference sequence). Trimming cost V 3 bases and J 5 bases, with 12 bases left between them. Here the CDR3 DNA reads TGTGCCAGCAGTTTGTCCCGACTAGTAGATACGCAGTATTTT. Protein product: CASSLSRLVDTQYF.

The table lists this clonotype with a few counts. This chain uses TRBV7-3 with TRBJ2-3, with 10 bases fitting TRBD2. J gave up 5 bases and V 1 base, and 6 bases lay outside the gene matches. Germline values: CDR1 SGHTA, CDR2 FQGTGA. This CDR3 is 16 amino acids long. CDR3 DNA sequence: TGTGCCAGCAGCTTAAATCCTAGCGGGAGCGGAGATACGCAGTATTTT. Residues: CASSLNPSGSGDTQYF.

The chain uses TRBV28 and TRBJ2-1; D remains unclear. The CDR3 runs to 11 residues. Looked up from germline, CDR1 is MDHEN and CDR2 is SYDVKM. V lost 7 bases, J lost 7 bases, and 8 bases lay in between. Here the CDR3 reads CASTYRNEQFF. The CDR3, as DNA: TGTGCCAGCACCTACCGGAATGAGCAGTTCTTC.